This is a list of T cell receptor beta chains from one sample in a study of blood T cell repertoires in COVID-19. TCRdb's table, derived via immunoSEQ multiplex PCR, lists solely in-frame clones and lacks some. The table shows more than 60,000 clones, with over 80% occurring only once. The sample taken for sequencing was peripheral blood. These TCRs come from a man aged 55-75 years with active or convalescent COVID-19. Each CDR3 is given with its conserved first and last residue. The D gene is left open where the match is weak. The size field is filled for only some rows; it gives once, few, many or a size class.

CASSPRPGQGNSPLHF | TGTGCCAGCAGCCCACGACCGGGACAGGGGAATTCACCCCTCCACTTT | TRBJ1-6 | TRBV7-2 | once | TRBD1
CASSPSPQENTEAFF | TGTGCCAGCTCACCAAGTCCGCAGGAGAACACTGAAGCTTTCTTT | TRBJ1-1 | TRBV18 | . | .
CASSPQGDSPLHF | TGTGCCAGCAGCCCCCAGGGCGATTCACCCCTCCACTTT | TRBJ1-6 | TRBV11-2 | . | .
CATSDRGPYEQYF | TGTGCCACCAGTGATCGGGGTCCCTACGAGCAGTACTTC | TRBJ2-7 | TRBV24-1 | few | .
CASSPGGMVSQPQHF | TGTGCCAGCTCACCCGGAGGGATGGTTAGTCAGCCCCAGCATTTT | TRBJ1-5 | TRBV18 | . | .
CASSSGPGAPLHF | TGTGCCAGCAGCTCCGGGCCCGGGGCACCCCTCCACTTT | TRBJ1-6 | TRBV11-2 | once | .
CASSSRGQRDEKLFF | TGTGCCAGCAGCTCCAGAGGACAGAGGGATGAAAAACTGTTTTTT | TRBJ1-4 | TRBV7-9 | . | .
CASSVGLAASSYEQYF | TGTGCCAGCAGCGTAGGACTAGCGGCGAGCTCCTACGAGCAGTACTTC | TRBJ2-7 | TRBV9 | once | TRBD2
CASSFGDSYNSPLHF | TGCGCCAGCAGTTTCGGGGACAGTTATAATTCACCCCTCCACTTT | TRBJ1-6 | TRBV5-1 | few | TRBD1
CASSQGDRGRFYTEAFF | TGCGCCAGCAGCCAAGGGGACAGGGGGCGGTTCTACACTGAAGCTTTCTTT | TRBJ1-1 | TRBV4-1 | . | TRBD1
CASFEGNSYEQYF | TGTGCCAGCTTTGAGGGTAACTCCTACGAGCAGTACTTC | TRBJ2-7 | TRBV6-5 | . | .
CAISVGAPPEAFF | TGTGCCATCAGTGTAGGGGCTCCTCCTGAAGCTTTCTTT | TRBJ1-1 | TRBV10-3 | few | .
CASLLLLSSGNEQFF | TGTGCCAGCCTTCTACTACTCTCGTCGGGGAATGAGCAGTTCTTC | TRBJ2-1 | TRBV6-5 | . | .
CASSSDRSYNEQFF | TGTGCCAGCAGTTCGGACAGGTCGTACAATGAGCAGTTCTTC | TRBJ2-1 | TRBV6-5 | . | TRBD1
CAWSRTRDKNQPQHF | TGTGCCTGGAGTCGAACCCGGGACAAAAATCAGCCCCAGCATTTT | TRBJ1-5 | TRBV30 | . | .